The 10 T cell receptor beta chains reported below all come from one sample, sequenced in a study of PD-1 blockade in classical Hodgkin lymphoma. Data came from immunoSEQ multiplex PCR; TCRdb stores just in-frame clones and leaves some out. The sample holds tens of thousands of clones, roughly 90% seen once. Time point reported: cycle 4 day 1 (C4D1), after 5 to 7 weeks of nivolumab. All the patients suffered relapse after autologous stem cell transplantation, and brentuximab vedotin exposure differed. The sample was peripheral blood mononuclear cells (PBMCs), taken before the fourth cycle of nivolumab. The receptor source for this set is a human donor with classical Hodgkin lymphoma.

The J gene is TRBJ1-5, the V gene TRBV6-6; D not resolved. The V and J ends lost 3 bases and 5 bases respectively, with 5 bases between them. There are 12 residues in the CDR3. Germline V gene lookup returns CDR1 MNHNY and CDR2 SVGAGI (reference sequence). The CDR3 sequence: CASSYGDQPQHF. The CDR3 DNA reads TGTGCCAGCAGTTATGGTGATCAGCCCCAGCATTTT.

This clone occurred once. The chain uses TRBV5-6 and TRBJ1-5, with D possibly TRBD1 on 5 matching bases. Trimming cost V 0 bases and J 7 bases, with 11 bases left between them. Germline V CDR1 and CDR2: SGHDT, YYEEEE. The CDR3 is made up of 14 amino acids. The CDR3 is CASSLGQGIQPQHF. The DNA of the CDR3 is TGTGCCAGCAGCTTGGGGCAGGGTATACAGCCCCAGCATTTT.

This clone was counted once. V usage is TRBV10-3 and J usage is TRBJ1-2, with TRBD1 matching over 11 bases. This CDR3 has 18 residues. CDR1 and CDR2 from the germline V gene are ENHRY and SYGVKD. V was clipped by 6 bases and J by 4 bases; unmatched bases: 16. CDR3 DNA sequence: TGTGCCATCAGCCACGAGTGGGACAGGGGGAGCGTAGGCTATGGCTACACCTTC. Its translation is CAISHEWDRGSVGYGYTF.

Comments on this clone: Other DNA variants within this sample encode the same CDR3. The chain is built from TRBV2 and TRBJ1-3; D unresolved. Germline lookup yields CDR1 SNHLY and CDR2 FYNNEI. The germline V and J ends were trimmed by 6 bases and 4 bases, with 7 bases remaining between them. The length of the CDR3 is 12 residues. The DNA for the CDR3 is TGTGCCAGCAGAGTAACAGGAAACACCATATATTTT. It yields the protein CASRVTGNTIYF.

The chain is built from TRBV7-2 and TRBJ1-2, with D perhaps matching TRBD1 (5 bases). Per germline, CDR1 SGHTA and CDR2 FQGNSA. The CDR3 totals 17 residues. V was trimmed by 2 bases and J by 5 bases, leaving 21 bases between them. The CDR3 nucleotides read TGTGCCAGCAGCTTATCCGGGACGGACTCAACGTATTATGGCTACACCTTC. Encoded protein: CASSLSGTDSTYYGYTF. Variable domain in full (rest from reference TRBV7-2 and TRBJ1-2): GAGVSQSPSNKVTEKGKDVELRCDPISGHTALYWYRQSLGQGLEFLIYFQGNSAPDKSGLPSDRFSAERTGGSVSTLTIQRTQQEDSAVYLCASSLSGTDSTYYGYTFGSGTRLTVV.

This clone was observed a few times. The V gene is TRBV4-3, the J gene TRBJ2-7; D possibly uses TRBD1 or TRBD2 (5 bases each). The CDR3 extends over 15 amino acids. Per the germline V gene, CDR1 is LGHNA and CDR2 is YSLEER. V lost 2 bases and J 1 base, leaving 12 bases between the germline ends. The DNA for the CDR3 is TGCGCCAGCAGCCAAAATCGGGACGTTTCCTACGAGCAGTACTTC. Its translation is CASSQNRDVSYEQYF.

The gene calls are TRBV5-1 and TRBJ1-2, with TRBD1 as a possible D gene (6 bases). Germline-derived CDR1 and CDR2 are SGHRS and YFSETQ. CDR3 size: 15 residues. Trimming removed 6 bases from V and 7 bases from J, with 22 bases in between. This CDR3 reads CASTNVEGGISGYTF. The DNA of the CDR3 is TGCGCCAGCACCAACGTAGAGGGGGGGATCTCTGGCTACACCTTC.

The V and J genes are TRBV5-4 and TRBJ2-7; 8 nucleotides match TRBD1. Looked up from germline, CDR1 is SGHNT and CDR2 is YYREEE (reference sequence). The length of the CDR3 is 15 residues. Trimming removed 4 bases from V and 4 bases from J; junction bases left unmatched: 10. The CDR3 region has the DNA TGTGCCAGCAGCCCTGGACAGGGAGGAGGGTACGAGCAGTACTTC. This gives the protein CASSPGQGGGYEQYF. The whole variable domain, filled in from reference TRBV5-4 and TRBJ2-7, reads ETGVTQSPTHLIKTRGQQVTLRCSSQSGHNTVSWYQQALGQGPQFIFQYYREEENGRGNFPPRFSGLQFPNYSSELNVNALELDDSALYLCASSPGQGGGYEQYFGPGTRLTVT.

By sample share, this clone is medium-sized. The CDR3 is CASSVQGDRVYEQYF. The CDR3 region has the DNA TGCGCCAGCAGCGTACAGGGGGACAGGGTCTACGAGCAGTACTTC. V and J are TRBV5-1 and TRBJ2-7; TRBD1 aligns across 9 bases. V lost 4 bases to trimming and J lost 3 bases; unmatched junction nucleotides: 8. Germline V gene data show CDR1 as SGHRS and CDR2 as YFSETQ. The CDR3 extends over 15 amino acids.

This clone was seen more than once but under ten times. The CDR3 DNA reads as TGTGCCAGCAGGACAGGGGGCACAGATACGCAGTATTTT. This gives the protein CASRTGGTDTQYF. This chain uses TRBV6-1 with TRBJ2-3; 8 positions match TRBD1. This CDR3 comprises 13 residues. V dropped 6 bases and J dropped 1; count of bases not matched to a gene: 0. Germline V gene data show CDR1 as MNHNS and CDR2 as SASEGT.